This TCR beta chain was captured by sequencing in a study of T-cell reconstitution after alpha-beta-depleted transplantation in children. Unique molecular identifiers were incorporated when the TCRbeta library was constructed. TCRdb itself ran the PCR reads through MiXCR, one entry per CDR3 protein. The sample holds 500,000 to 600,000 distinct CDR3 sequences, about 33% seen once. Only a few counts were recorded for this clonotype. V was pared by 5 bases and J by 6 bases, with 11 bases of the junction left unmatched. Germline values: CDR1 DFQATT, CDR2 SNEGSKA (reference sequence). The CDR3 spans 14 residues.

The chain uses TRBV20-1 and TRBJ2-7, with TRBD1 identical over 9 bases. Material: PBMCs from the stem cell graft donor, obtained from the stem cell graft. The sequence came from a human donor who donated a stem cell graft to a child with aplastic anemia. CDR3 sequence (DNA): TGCAGTGCTTGCCGGGACAGGGCTGGTTGCGAGCAGTACTTC. Translation gives CSACRDRAGCEQYF.